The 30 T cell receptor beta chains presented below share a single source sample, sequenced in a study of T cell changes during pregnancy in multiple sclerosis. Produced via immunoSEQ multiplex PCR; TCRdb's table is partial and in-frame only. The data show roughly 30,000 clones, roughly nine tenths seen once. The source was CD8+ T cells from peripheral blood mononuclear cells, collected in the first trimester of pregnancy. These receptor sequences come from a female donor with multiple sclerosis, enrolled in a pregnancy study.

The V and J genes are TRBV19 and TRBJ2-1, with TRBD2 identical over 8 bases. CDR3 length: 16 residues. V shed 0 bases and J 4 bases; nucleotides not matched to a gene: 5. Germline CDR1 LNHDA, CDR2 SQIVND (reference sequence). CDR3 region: CASSIDPAGAYNEQFF. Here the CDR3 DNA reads TGTGCCAGTAGTATAGATCCAGCGGGAGCTTACAATGAGCAGTTCTTC.

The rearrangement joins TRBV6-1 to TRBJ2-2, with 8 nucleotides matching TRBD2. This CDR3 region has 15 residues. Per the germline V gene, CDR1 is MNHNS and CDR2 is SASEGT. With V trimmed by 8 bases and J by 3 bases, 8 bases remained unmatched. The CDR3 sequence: CASLILAGDTGELFF. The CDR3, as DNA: TGTGCCAGCCTTATCCTAGCGGGTGACACCGGGGAGCTGTTTTTT.

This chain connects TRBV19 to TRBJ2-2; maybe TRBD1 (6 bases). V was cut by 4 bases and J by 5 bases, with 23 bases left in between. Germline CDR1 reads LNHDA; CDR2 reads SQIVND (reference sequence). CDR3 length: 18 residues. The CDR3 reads CASSTTFGQSMWTGELFF. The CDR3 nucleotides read TGTGCCAGTAGTACTACTTTCGGACAGTCGATGTGGACCGGGGAGCTGTTTTTT.

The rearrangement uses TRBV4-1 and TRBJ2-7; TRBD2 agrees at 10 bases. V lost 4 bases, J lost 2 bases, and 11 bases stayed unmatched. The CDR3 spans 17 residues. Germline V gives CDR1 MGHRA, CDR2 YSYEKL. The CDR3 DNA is TGCGCCAGCAGCCCGATGGGAGGGACTAGCGCAACCTACGAGCAGTACTTC. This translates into CASSPMGGTSATYEQYF.

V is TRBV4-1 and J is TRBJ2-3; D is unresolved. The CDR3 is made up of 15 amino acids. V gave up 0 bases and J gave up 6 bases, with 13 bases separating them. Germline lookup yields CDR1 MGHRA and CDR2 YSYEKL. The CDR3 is CASSQEGDRGDTQYF. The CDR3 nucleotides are TGCGCCAGCAGCCAAGAGGGTGACCGAGGCGATACGCAGTATTTT.

Here the CDR3 reads CASSQDSVFNEQFF. DNA for the CDR3: TGCGCCAGCAGCCAAGATTCTGTATTCAATGAGCAGTTCTTC. The chain joins TRBV4-3 to TRBJ2-1; no clear D. V was pared by 0 bases and J by 6 bases, with 9 bases between. The CDR3 runs 14 residues. CDR1 and CDR2 (germline): LGHNA, YSLEER.

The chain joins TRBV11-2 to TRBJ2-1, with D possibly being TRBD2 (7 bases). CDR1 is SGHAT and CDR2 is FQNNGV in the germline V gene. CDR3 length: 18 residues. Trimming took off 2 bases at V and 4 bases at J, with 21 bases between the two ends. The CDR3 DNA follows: TGTGCCAGCAGCTTAATGGGGGCTAGCGGATCCGATTACAATGAGCAGTTCTTC. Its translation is CASSLMGASGSDYNEQFF.

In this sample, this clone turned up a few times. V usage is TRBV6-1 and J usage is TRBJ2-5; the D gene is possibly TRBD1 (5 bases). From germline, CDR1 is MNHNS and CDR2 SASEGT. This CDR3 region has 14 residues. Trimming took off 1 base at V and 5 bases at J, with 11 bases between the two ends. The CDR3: CASSEEAGWETQYF. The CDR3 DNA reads TGTGCCAGCAGTGAAGAAGCAGGGTGGGAGACCCAGTACTTC.

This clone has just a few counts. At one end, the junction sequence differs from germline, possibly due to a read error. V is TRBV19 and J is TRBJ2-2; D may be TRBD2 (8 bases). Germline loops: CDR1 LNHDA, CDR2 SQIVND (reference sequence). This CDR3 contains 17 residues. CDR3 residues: CASSRGLTSGYTGELFF. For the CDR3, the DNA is TGTGCCAGCAGTAGGGGGCTCACTAGCGGCTATACCGGGGAGCTGTTTTTT.

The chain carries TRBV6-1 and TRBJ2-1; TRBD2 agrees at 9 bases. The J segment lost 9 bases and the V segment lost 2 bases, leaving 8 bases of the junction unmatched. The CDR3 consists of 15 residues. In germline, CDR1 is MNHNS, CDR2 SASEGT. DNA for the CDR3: TGTGCCAGCAGTGAATTTGCGGGAGGGCGGATTGAGCAGTTCTTC. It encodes CASSEFAGGRIEQFF.

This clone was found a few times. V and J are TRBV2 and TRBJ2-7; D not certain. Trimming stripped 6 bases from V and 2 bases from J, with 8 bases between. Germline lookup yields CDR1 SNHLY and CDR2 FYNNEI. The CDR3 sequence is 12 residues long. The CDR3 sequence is CASSSLPYEQYF. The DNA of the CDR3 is TGTGCCAGCAGCAGTCTCCCCTACGAGCAGTACTTC.

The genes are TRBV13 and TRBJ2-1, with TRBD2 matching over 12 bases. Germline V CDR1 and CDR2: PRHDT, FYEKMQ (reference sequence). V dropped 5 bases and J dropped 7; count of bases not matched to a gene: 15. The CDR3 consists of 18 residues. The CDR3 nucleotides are TGTGCCAGCAGCCCAGTCCTAGCGGGAGGGCCAGGTGGGAATGAGCAGTTCTTC. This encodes CASSPVLAGGPGGNEQFF.

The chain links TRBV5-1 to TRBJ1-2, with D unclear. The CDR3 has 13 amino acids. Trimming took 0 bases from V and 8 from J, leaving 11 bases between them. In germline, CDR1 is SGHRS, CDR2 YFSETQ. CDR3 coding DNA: TGCGCCAGCAGCTTGGAAGGGAGTAACGGCTACACCTTC. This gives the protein CASSLEGSNGYTF.

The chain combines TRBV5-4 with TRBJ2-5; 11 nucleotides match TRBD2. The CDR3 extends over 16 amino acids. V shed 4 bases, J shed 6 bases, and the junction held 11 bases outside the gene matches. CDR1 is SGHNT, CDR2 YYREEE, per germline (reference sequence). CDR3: CASSLGIAGGQQTQYF. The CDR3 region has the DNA TGTGCCAGCAGCCTCGGAATAGCGGGAGGGCAACAGACCCAGTACTTC.

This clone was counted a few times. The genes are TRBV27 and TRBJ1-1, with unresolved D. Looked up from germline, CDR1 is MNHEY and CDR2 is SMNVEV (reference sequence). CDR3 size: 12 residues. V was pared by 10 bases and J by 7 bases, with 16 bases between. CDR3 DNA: TGTGCCACCATAGGGCGTAGCGGTGAAGCTTTCTTT. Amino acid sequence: CATIGRSGEAFF.

The CDR3 sequence is CASSSGGKYEQYF. CDR3 bases: TGTGCCAGTAGTTCGGGCGGGAAGTACGAGCAGTACTTC. The V call is TRBV19, the J call TRBJ2-7; D might be TRBD2 (6 bases). V was cut by 5 bases and J by 4 bases, with 12 bases left in between. Germline V CDR1 and CDR2: LNHDA, SQIVND (reference sequence). This CDR3 has 13 residues.

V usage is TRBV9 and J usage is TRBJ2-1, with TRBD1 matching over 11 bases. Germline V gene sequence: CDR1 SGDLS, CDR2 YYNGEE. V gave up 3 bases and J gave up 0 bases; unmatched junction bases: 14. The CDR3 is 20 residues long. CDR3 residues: CASSEPSGQGVLSSYNEQFF. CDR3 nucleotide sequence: TGTGCCAGCAGCGAGCCGTCGGGACAGGGGGTCCTGAGCTCCTACAATGAGCAGTTCTTC.

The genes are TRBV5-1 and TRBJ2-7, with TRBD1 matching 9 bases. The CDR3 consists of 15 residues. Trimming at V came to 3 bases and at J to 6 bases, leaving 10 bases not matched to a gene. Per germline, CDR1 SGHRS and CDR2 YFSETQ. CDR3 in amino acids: CASSSPDGTGSEQYF. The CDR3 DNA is TGCGCCAGCAGCTCCCCCGATGGGACAGGGAGCGAGCAGTACTTC.

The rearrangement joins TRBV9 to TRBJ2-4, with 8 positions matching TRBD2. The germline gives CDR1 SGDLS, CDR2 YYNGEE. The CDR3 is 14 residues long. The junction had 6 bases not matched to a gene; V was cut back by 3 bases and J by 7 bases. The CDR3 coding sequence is TGTGCCAGCAGCGCAGCGGGAGATAGGAACATTCAGTACTTC. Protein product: CASSAAGDRNIQYF.

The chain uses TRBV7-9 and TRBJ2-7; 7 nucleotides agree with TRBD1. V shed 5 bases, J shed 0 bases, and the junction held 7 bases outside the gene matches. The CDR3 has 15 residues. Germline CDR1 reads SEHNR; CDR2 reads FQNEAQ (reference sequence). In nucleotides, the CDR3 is TGTGCCAGCAGCCCGGACAGGTCGAGCTCCTACGAGCAGTACTTC. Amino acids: CASSPDRSSSYEQYF.

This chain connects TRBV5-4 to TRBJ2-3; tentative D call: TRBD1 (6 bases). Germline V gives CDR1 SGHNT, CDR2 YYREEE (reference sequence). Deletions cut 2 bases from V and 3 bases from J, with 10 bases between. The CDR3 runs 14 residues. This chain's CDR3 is CASSLQGPTDTQYF. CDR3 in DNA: TGTGCCAGCAGCTTACAGGGTCCGACAGATACGCAGTATTTT.

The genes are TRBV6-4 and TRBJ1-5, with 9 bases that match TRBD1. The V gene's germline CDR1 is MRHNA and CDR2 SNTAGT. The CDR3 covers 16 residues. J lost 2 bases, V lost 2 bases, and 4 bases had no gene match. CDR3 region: CASSDLTGGRNQPQHF. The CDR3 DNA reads TGTGCCAGCAGTGACCTTACAGGGGGCCGCAATCAGCCCCAGCATTTT.

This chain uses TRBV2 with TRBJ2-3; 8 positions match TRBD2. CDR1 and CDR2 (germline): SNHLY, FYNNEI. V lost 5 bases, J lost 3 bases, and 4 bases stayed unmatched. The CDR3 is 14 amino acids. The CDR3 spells CASSRIAGTDTQYF. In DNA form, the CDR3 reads TGTGCCAGCAGTAGGATAGCGGGAACAGATACGCAGTATTTT.

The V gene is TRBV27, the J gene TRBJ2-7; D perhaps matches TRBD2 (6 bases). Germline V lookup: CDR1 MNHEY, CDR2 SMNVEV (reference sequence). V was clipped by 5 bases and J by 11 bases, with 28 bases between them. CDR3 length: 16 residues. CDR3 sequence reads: CASSPINPLTSREKYF. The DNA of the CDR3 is TGTGCCAGCAGTCCAATTAACCCCTTGACTAGTCGCGAAAAGTACTTC.

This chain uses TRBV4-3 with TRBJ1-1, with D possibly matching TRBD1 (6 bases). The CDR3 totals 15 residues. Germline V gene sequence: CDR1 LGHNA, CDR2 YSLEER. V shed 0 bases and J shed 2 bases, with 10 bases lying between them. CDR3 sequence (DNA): TGCGCCAGCAGCCAAGATCGGACAGTCAACACTGAAGCTTTCTTT. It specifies CASSQDRTVNTEAFF.

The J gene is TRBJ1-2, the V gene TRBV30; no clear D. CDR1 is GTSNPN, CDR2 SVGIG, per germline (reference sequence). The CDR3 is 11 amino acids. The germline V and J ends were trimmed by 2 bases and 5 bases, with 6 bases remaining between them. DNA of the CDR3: TGTGCCTGGAGTACTATTTATGGCTACACCTTC. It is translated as CAWSTIYGYTF.

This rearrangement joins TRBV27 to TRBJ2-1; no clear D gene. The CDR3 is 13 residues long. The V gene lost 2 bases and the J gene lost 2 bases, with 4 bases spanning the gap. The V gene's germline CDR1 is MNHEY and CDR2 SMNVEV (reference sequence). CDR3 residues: CASSLRAYNEQFF. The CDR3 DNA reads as TGTGCCAGCAGTTTACGGGCCTACAATGAGCAGTTCTTC.

The CDR3 DNA sequence: TGCGCCAGCAGCCAAGATTGGCTAGCGGGAGGACCAGATACGCAGTATTTT. Translating gives CASSQDWLAGGPDTQYF. The chain recombines TRBV4-1 with TRBJ2-3; 11 bases are shared with TRBD2. Germline-derived CDR1 and CDR2 are MGHRA and YSYEKL. The CDR3 is 17 residues long. V lost 0 bases and J lost 4; bases outside the gene matches: 6.

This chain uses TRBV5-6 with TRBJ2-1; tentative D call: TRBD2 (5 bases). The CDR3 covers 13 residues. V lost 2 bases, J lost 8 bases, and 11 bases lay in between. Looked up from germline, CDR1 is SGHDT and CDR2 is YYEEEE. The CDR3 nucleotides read TGTGCCAGCAGCTTTCTTTCGGGATATGAGCAGTTCTTC. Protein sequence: CASSFLSGYEQFF. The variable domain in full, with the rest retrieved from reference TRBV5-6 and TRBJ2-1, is DAGVTQSPTHLIKTRGQQVTLRCSPKSGHDTVSWYQQALGQGPQFIFQYYEEEERQRGNFPDRFSGHQFPNYSSELNVNALLLGDSALYLCASSFLSGYEQFFGPGTRLTVL.

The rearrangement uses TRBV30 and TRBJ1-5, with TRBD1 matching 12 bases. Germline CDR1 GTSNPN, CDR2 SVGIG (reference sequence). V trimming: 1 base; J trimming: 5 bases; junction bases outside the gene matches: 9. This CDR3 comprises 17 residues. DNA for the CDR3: TGTGCCTGGAGTGGGGGACAGGGGGCCGAGGTCGATCAGCCCCAGCATTTT. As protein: CAWSGGQGAEVDQPQHF.